The clone carrying this T cell receptor beta chain showed up many times. Donors had localized lung adenocarcinoma, a non-small cell lung cancer. Using its own MiXCR run on the PCR reads, TCRdb lists one record per CDR3 protein. The table shows tens of thousands of distinct CDR3 sequences, with less than 65% occurring only once. The CDR3 spans 15 residues. Trimming took 5 bases from V and 3 from J; bases not matched to a gene: 8. CDR1 and CDR2 (germline): MNHEY, SMNVEV (reference sequence). The data were taken from a study of CD4 and CD8 cells across lung adenocarcinoma regions. The TCR comes from a female donor with lung adenocarcinoma. The CD4 and CD8 labels of this study may be unreliable. The genes are TRBV27 and TRBJ1-2, with 8 bases aligning to TRBD1. The sample was CD8+ T cells from the center of a lung tumor. Here the CDR3 DNA reads TGTGCCAGCAGTGACCGGGACAGGTTGGACTATGGCTACACCTTC. The encoded protein is CASSDRDRLDYGYTF.